These 32 T cell receptor beta chains were sequenced from one sample in a study of blood T cell repertoires in COVID-19 (dated by TCRdb to about 2020). The library was made by the immunoSEQ multiplex PCR assay. This immuneACCESS table, as held by TCRdb, lists in-frame sequences with V and J called but not all clones. Of the missing ones, under half trace to an unresolved V gene in checked studies; the others have no known cause. Within this sample are 450,000 or so clones, with approximately 90% of them counted one time only. The top ten clones comprise 0.75% to 0.85% of the sample. Sequenced input: peripheral blood. The receptors here all came from a man younger than 30 with COVID-19, enrolled during active disease.

This chain uses TRBV11-2 with TRBJ1-6, with D perhaps TRBD1 (6 bases). CDR1 is SGHAT and CDR2 is FQNNGV in the germline V gene. Between the trimmed V and J ends, which lost 3 bases and 5 bases, there was a span of 8 bases. The CDR3 is 14 amino acids. The CDR3 region has the DNA TGTGCCAGCAGCTTGGGACAACATAATTCACCCCTCCACTTT. Translating it yields CASSLGQHNSPLHF.

This clone has only one observation. V usage is TRBV6-5 and J usage is TRBJ1-6; possible D gene TRBD1, 6 bases. Between the trimmed V and J ends, which lost 7 bases and 5 bases, there was a span of 15 bases. Per germline, CDR1 MNHEY and CDR2 SVGAGI. There are 15 residues in the CDR3. This CDR3 reads CASTSGGTHNSPLHF. DNA of the CDR3: TGTGCCAGCACAAGTGGGGGCACCCATAATTCACCCCTCCACTTT.

This clone is a singleton in its sample. The V call is TRBV19, the J call TRBJ1-1; possibly TRBD1 for D (6 bases). This CDR3 has 14 amino acids. Looked up from germline, CDR1 is LNHDA and CDR2 is SQIVND (reference sequence). V was shortened by 5 bases and J by 3 bases, with 13 bases between the two germline ends. This CDR3 is CASSRQGFYTEAFF. In nucleotides, the CDR3 is TGTGCCAGTAGTCGGCAGGGGTTCTACACTGAAGCTTTCTTT.

This chain links TRBV30 with TRBJ2-1; 8 bases match TRBD2. This CDR3 region has 14 residues. Per the germline V gene, CDR1 is GTSNPN and CDR2 is SVGIG (reference sequence). V lost 4 bases to trimming and J lost 4 bases; unmatched junction nucleotides: 6. CDR3 region: CAWMLERGYNEQFF. In DNA, the CDR3 is TGTGCCTGGATGTTGGAGCGGGGGTACAATGAGCAGTTCTTC. The entire variable domain, with the rest obtained from reference TRBV30 and TRBJ2-1, is as follows: SQTIHQWPATLVQPVGSPLSLECTVEGTSNPNLYWYRQAAGRGLQLLFYSVGIGQISSEVPQNLSASRPQDRQFILSSKKLLLSDSGFYLCAWMLERGYNEQFFGPGTRLTVL.

V usage is TRBV3-1 (or the pseudogene TRBV3-2) and J usage is TRBJ2-1; 7 nucleotides agree with TRBD2. The V gene's germline CDR1 is LGHDT and CDR2 YNNKEL (reference sequence). There are 15 residues in the CDR3. With 3 bases clipped from V and 4 bases from J, the junction kept 6 bases outside the gene matches. In nucleotides, the CDR3 is TGTGCCAGCAGCCAGAAACTAGCGCCTTACAATGAGCAGTTCTTC. Translated, it gives CASSQKLAPYNEQFF.

The rearrangement links TRBV11-3 to TRBJ1-2; unclear D gene. Trimming removed 3 bases from V and 6 bases from J, with 11 bases in between. Germline V gene sequence: CDR1 SGHNT, CDR2 YENEEA. This CDR3 region has 13 residues. The CDR3: CASSLEGFDGYTF. The CDR3 DNA is TGTGCCAGCAGCTTGGAGGGATTCGATGGCTACACCTTC.

The genes are TRBV4-1 and TRBJ2-4; 11 bases align to TRBD1. Germline loops: CDR1 MGHRA, CDR2 YSYEKL. The V and J ends lost 4 bases and 8 bases, in that order; junction bases with no gene match: 7. This CDR3 is 15 amino acids long. The CDR3 reads CASSLKPGQGDIQYF. The CDR3, as DNA: TGCGCCAGCAGCCTAAAACCGGGACAGGGGGACATTCAGTACTTC.

This clone was detected once. The chain uses TRBV23-1 and TRBJ2-5; no definite D call. TRBV23-1 is recorded as an ORF, its role being uncertain. With 7 bases removed from V and 3 bases from J, the gap between germline ends came to 15 bases. This CDR3 is built from 14 residues. The CDR3 is CASTSPFGEETQYF. CDR3 DNA: TGCGCCAGCACCTCCCCATTTGGAGAAGAGACCCAGTACTTC.

This rearrangement joins TRBV7-2 to TRBJ2-7, with TRBD2 identical over 9 bases. The CDR3 runs 15 residues. CDR1 and CDR2 from the germline V gene are SGHTA and FQGNSA. Unmatched junction bases numbered 8, after V lost 5 bases and J lost 3 bases. CDR3 nucleotide sequence: TGTGCCAGCAGCCTAGGGACTAGCACTAACTACGAGCAGTACTTC. It is translated as CASSLGTSTNYEQYF.

The rearrangement joins TRBV18 to TRBJ2-7, with D maybe TRBD2 (6 bases). Germline V gives CDR1 KGHSH, CDR2 LQKENI. Trimming shortened V by 3 bases and J by 7 bases, and 10 bases separated the two germline ends. The CDR3 is 12 amino acids. For the CDR3, the DNA is TGTGCCAGCTCACCTGGAGGGAGGGAGCAGTACTTC. This gives the protein CASSPGGREQYF.

This clone was seen a single time. The gene calls are TRBV19 and TRBJ1-5; 9 bases are shared with TRBD1. Germline V gene sequence: CDR1 LNHDA, CDR2 SQIVND (reference sequence). CDR3 size: 15 residues. V was clipped by 7 bases and J by 2 bases; unmatched bases: 6. The DNA for the CDR3 is TGTGCCAGTATAGACAGGGGGGCGGGCAATCAGCCCCAGCATTTT. Its translation: CASIDRGAGNQPQHF.

The J gene is TRBJ2-7, the V gene TRBV4-1; D gene unclear. V lost 2 bases and J 6 bases, leaving 17 bases between the germline ends. The germline V gene encodes CDR1 MGHRA and CDR2 YSYEKL. The CDR3 covers 15 residues. CDR3 protein: CASSQLLDFGAEQYF. The CDR3 DNA follows: TGCGCCAGCAGCCAACTCCTAGATTTTGGCGCCGAGCAGTACTTC.

This clone has more than one count but fewer than ten. V is TRBV25-1 and J is TRBJ1-2; TRBD1 matches 8 bases. There are 16 residues in the CDR3. Germline-derived CDR1 and CDR2 are MGHDK and SYGVNS. J was trimmed by 5 bases and V by 2 bases; bases with no gene match: 10. CDR3 region: CASSEPGTGMSYGYTF. The CDR3 region has the DNA TGTGCCAGCAGTGAACCCGGGACAGGCATGTCTTATGGCTACACCTTC.

This clone was recorded once. CDR3 sequence (DNA): TGTGCCAGCAGTGAAGAGGGTAGTATCTCTCGGGATGGCTACGAGCAGTACTTC. It is translated as CASSEEGSISRDGYEQYF. The rearrangement uses TRBV6-1 and TRBJ2-7; maybe TRBD2 (5 bases). Trimming removed 1 base at V and 3 bases at J, with 22 bases between. From germline, CDR1 is MNHNS and CDR2 SASEGT. The CDR3 consists of 18 residues.

The chain is built from TRBV10-3 and TRBJ2-7; a possible D gene is TRBD1 (5 bases). In germline, CDR1 is ENHRY, CDR2 SYGVKD. This CDR3 contains 12 residues. V gave up 2 bases and J gave up 4 bases, with 6 bases separating them. CDR3 bases: TGTGCCATCAGTGAGGACAGTTACGAGCAGTACTTC. Protein sequence: CAISEDSYEQYF.

The chain carries TRBV3-1 (or the pseudogene TRBV3-2) and TRBJ2-1; TRBD1 agrees at 7 bases. From germline, CDR1 is LGHDT and CDR2 YNNKEL (reference sequence). This CDR3 contains 14 residues. The trim removed 4 bases at V and 5 bases at J, leaving 5 bases unmatched. CDR3 sequence: CASSPTGQDNEQFF. In DNA, the CDR3 is TGTGCCAGCAGCCCGACAGGACAGGACAATGAGCAGTTCTTC.

J is TRBJ2-1 and V is TRBV7-2; 8 bases match TRBD1. The CDR3 is 16 residues long. CDR1 SGHTA and CDR2 FQGNSA come from the germline V gene. V lost 5 bases, J lost 2 bases, and 8 bases stayed unmatched. The CDR3 sequence is CASSPSGTGAYNEQFF. The CDR3 nucleotides are TGTGCCAGCAGCCCCTCCGGGACAGGAGCCTACAATGAGCAGTTCTTC.

The CDR3 sequence: CASAPQGVAGVDKTQYF. CDR3 DNA: TGTGCCAGCGCCCCACAGGGGGTAGCGGGGGTTGATAAGACCCAGTACTTC. This chain joins TRBV4-2 and TRBJ2-5; a weak D match, TRBD2 (9 bases). Germline V gene data show CDR1 as LGHNA and CDR2 as YNFKEQ. Trimming pared 8 bases from V and 6 bases from J, leaving 28 bases between. This CDR3 region has 17 residues.

The chain uses TRBV19 and TRBJ1-1; D is unclear. The germline V gene has CDR1 LNHDA and CDR2 SQIVND (reference sequence). The length of the CDR3 is 12 residues. V lost 7 bases and J lost 1, with 7 bases in between. The CDR3 DNA sequence: TGTGCCAGTACGTTCTCGAACACTGAAGCTTTCTTT. Protein product: CASTFSNTEAFF.

The chain employs TRBV5-6 and TRBJ2-7; no reliable D call. The CDR3 length is 14 residues. V was pared by 5 bases and J by 3 bases, with 15 bases between. Germline V CDR1 and CDR2: SGHDT, YYEEEE. The CDR3 loop is CASSLRQAVYEQYF. In DNA form, the CDR3 reads TGTGCCAGCAGTCTCAGGCAGGCCGTCTACGAGCAGTACTTC.

The chain employs TRBV7-8 and TRBJ2-2; 7 bases are shared with TRBD2. CDR1 is SGHVS and CDR2 is FQNEAQ in the germline V gene. The CDR3 loop spans 13 amino acids. Trimming at V came to 5 bases and at J to 6 bases, leaving 3 bases not matched to a gene. The CDR3 DNA sequence: TGTGCCAGCAGCCCCCGGGAGGCCGGGGAGCTGTTTTTT. Protein: CASSPREAGELFF.

This clone was counted only a few times. V is TRBV2 and J is TRBJ1-2, with D uncertain. This CDR3 is 14 amino acids long. Germline CDR1 and CDR2: SNHLY and FYNNEI. The V end lost 0 bases, the J end lost 5 bases, and 10 bases lay between the germline ends. The CDR3 DNA sequence: TGTGCCAGCAGTGAAGCGGAATCCGGGTATGGCTACACCTTC. Protein sequence: CASSEAESGYGYTF.

The chain joins TRBV5-1 to TRBJ2-1; 12 nucleotides line up with TRBD1. Unmatched junction bases numbered 10, after V lost 4 bases and J lost 8 bases. The CDR3 has 16 residues. Germline-derived CDR1 and CDR2 are SGHRS and YFSETQ. Written as DNA, the CDR3 is TGCGCCAGCAGCACGGGACAGGGGGCCACAATGTATGAGCAGTTCTTC. Protein sequence: CASSTGQGATMYEQFF.

The chain has TRBV4-1 and TRBJ1-6; D perhaps matches TRBD1 (6 bases). The germline V and J ends were trimmed by 1 base and 8 bases, with 18 bases remaining between them. CDR3 length: 17 amino acids. In germline, CDR1 is MGHRA, CDR2 YSYEKL. CDR3 DNA: TGCGCCAGCAGCCAAGGCCGGGGGGGCGGCCTGGATTCACCCCTCCACTTT. This codes for CASSQGRGGGLDSPLHF.

The chain has TRBV27 and TRBJ1-2; tentative D call: TRBD1 (5 bases). The CDR3 spans 15 residues. Trimming removed 5 bases from V and 4 bases from J, with 17 bases in between. Per the germline V gene, CDR1 is MNHEY and CDR2 is SMNVEV (reference sequence). The CDR3 protein is CASSPVGGIGYGYTF. The CDR3 DNA is TGTGCCAGCAGTCCGGTCGGGGGGATAGGCTATGGCTACACCTTC.

The chain joins TRBV19 to TRBJ2-1, with 11 positions matching TRBD2. Germline lookup yields CDR1 LNHDA and CDR2 SQIVND (reference sequence). V dropped 6 bases and J dropped 0; count of bases not matched to a gene: 4. There are 16 residues in the CDR3. This CDR3 reads CASRTTSGSSYNEQFF. Written as DNA, the CDR3 is TGTGCCAGTAGAACTACTAGCGGGAGCTCCTACAATGAGCAGTTCTTC. The variable domain in full, completed from reference TRBV19 and TRBJ2-1, reads DGGITQSPKYLFRKEGQNVTLSCEQNLNHDAMYWYRQDPGQGLRLIYYSQIVNDFQKGDIAEGYSVSREKKESFPLTVTSAQKNPTAFYLCASRTTSGSSYNEQFFGPGTRLTVL.

The rearrangement uses TRBV4-1 and TRBJ2-7, with TRBD2 as a possible D gene (5 bases). CDR1 and CDR2 from the germline V gene are MGHRA and YSYEKL. There are 14 residues in the CDR3. Trimming removed 3 bases from V and 3 bases from J, with 12 bases in between. The CDR3 sequence: CASSQGETIYEQYF. The CDR3 DNA is TGCGCCAGCAGCCAGGGAGAGACAATCTACGAGCAGTACTTC.

The chain carries TRBV19 and TRBJ1-1; 7 nucleotides line up with TRBD1. The ends lost 5 bases at V and 0 bases at J; junction bases unmatched: 3. CDR3 length: 14 residues. Germline-derived CDR1 and CDR2 are LNHDA and SQIVND (reference sequence). CDR3 protein: CASSPGGLNTEAFF. The CDR3 DNA follows: TGTGCCAGTAGTCCAGGGGGTCTGAACACTGAAGCTTTCTTT.

The chain recombines TRBV9 with TRBJ2-5; a weak D match, TRBD2 (5 bases). The CDR3 sequence is 15 residues long. The V gene lost 0 bases and the J gene lost 2 bases, with 11 bases spanning the gap. Germline V gene lookup returns CDR1 SGDLS and CDR2 YYNGEE. The CDR3, as DNA: TGTGCCAGCAGCGTAGATGACTACTCACAAGAGACCCAGTACTTC. It translates to CASSVDDYSQETQYF.

The chain employs TRBV27 and TRBJ2-5, with a weak D call TRBD2 (6 bases). The V gene lost 4 bases and the J gene lost 5 bases, with 14 bases spanning the gap. Germline values: CDR1 MNHEY, CDR2 SMNVEV (reference sequence). The CDR3 is 14 residues long. The CDR3 reads CASSSAGIEETQYF. In nucleotides, the CDR3 is TGTGCCAGCAGTTCGGCGGGAATCGAGGAGACCCAGTACTTC.

Comment on this clone: The junction shows a germline mismatch at one end, possibly a read error. The V gene is TRBV7-7, the J gene TRBJ2-1, with D possibly matching TRBD2 (5 bases). This CDR3 comprises 16 residues. The germline gives CDR1 SSHAT, CDR2 FNYEAQ (reference sequence). CDR3 region: CASSPGFSGSYNEQFF. CDR3 nucleotide sequence: TGTGCTAGCAGCCCGGGATTTTCGGGGTCCTACAATGAGCAGTTCTTC. Based on the CDR3 plus reference TRBV7-7 and TRBJ2-1, the full variable domain is GAGVSQSPRYKVTKRGQDVTLRCDPISSHATLYWYQQALGQGPEFLTYFNYEAQPDKSGLPSDRFSAERPEGSISTLTIQRTEQRDSAMYRCASSPGFSGSYNEQFFGPGTRLTVL.

Details on this clone: Other DNA sequences of this sample code for an identical CDR3. This chain connects TRBV6-1 to TRBJ2-7; 7 bases are a match to TRBD1. Germline V gene data show CDR1 as MNHNS and CDR2 as SASEGT. J gave up 2 bases and V 1 base, and 2 bases lay outside the gene matches. The CDR3 runs 14 residues. The CDR3 region has the DNA TGTGCCAGCAGTGAAGGACAGGGCGCCTACGAGCAGTACTTC. Protein product: CASSEGQGAYEQYF.